The table lists the clone carrying this TCR beta chain with many counts. Its target is not known. Genomic DNA templated the TCR beta VDJ and CDR3 profiling. TCRdb reprocessed the reads with MiXCR, giving one entry per CDR3 protein. The table has 150,000 to 200,000 distinct CDR3 sequences, about 47% seen once. The data were obtained in a study of CD8+CD57+ T cells in acquired aplastic anemia. Losses at the gene ends were 7 bases for V and 10 bases for J; bases not matched to a gene: 9. This CDR3 has 14 residues. CDR1 is LNHDA and CDR2 is SQIVND in the germline V gene (reference sequence). The study's findings and limits: Controls did not differ significantly from patients in CD8+ Simpson's diversity.

This receptor was taken from a human donor in good health. Material: sorted CD4+, CD8+, or CD8+CD57+ T cells (not recorded which) from PBMCs. The chain combines TRBV19 with TRBJ2-1; 11 bases agree with TRBD1. The CDR3 spells CASTQDRGRREQFF. The CDR3 DNA reads as TGTGCCAGTACCCAGGACAGGGGGCGTCGAGAGCAGTTCTTC.